This TCR beta chain stems from a study of CD8+ T cells in alopecia areata. Study context: In an open-label trial, patients got 5 to 10 mg tofacitinib twice daily. Tofacitinib treatment spanned 6 to 18 months, with 6 months off drug afterward. Study conclusions and caveats: Mouse data revealed clearer TCR sharing than patient data did, a gap possibly tied to HLA.

Comments on this clone: What it binds is unknown.

From PBMCs, CD4+ and CD8+ T cells were sorted. Trimming removed 5 bases from V and 1 base from J, with 8 bases in between. The CDR3 loop spans 13 amino acids. Sequencing relied on a cDNA template that was reverse transcribed from extracted RNA. The assay was immunoSEQ multiplex PCR, and TCRdb's table has in-frame clones only and misses some. The data hold about 150,000 clones, with 40% to 60% observed a single time. The TCR sequence derives from a human donor with alopecia areata. The J gene is TRBJ1-1, the V gene TRBV7-1; D gene uncertain. TRBV7-1 is assigned to the ORF class and has an uncertain function. Material: CD8+ T cells sorted from blood, obtained at week 0. In nucleotides, the CDR3 is TGTGCCAGCAGCCCTAATAGGAACACTGAAGCTTTCTTT. Amino acids: CASSPNRNTEAFF.